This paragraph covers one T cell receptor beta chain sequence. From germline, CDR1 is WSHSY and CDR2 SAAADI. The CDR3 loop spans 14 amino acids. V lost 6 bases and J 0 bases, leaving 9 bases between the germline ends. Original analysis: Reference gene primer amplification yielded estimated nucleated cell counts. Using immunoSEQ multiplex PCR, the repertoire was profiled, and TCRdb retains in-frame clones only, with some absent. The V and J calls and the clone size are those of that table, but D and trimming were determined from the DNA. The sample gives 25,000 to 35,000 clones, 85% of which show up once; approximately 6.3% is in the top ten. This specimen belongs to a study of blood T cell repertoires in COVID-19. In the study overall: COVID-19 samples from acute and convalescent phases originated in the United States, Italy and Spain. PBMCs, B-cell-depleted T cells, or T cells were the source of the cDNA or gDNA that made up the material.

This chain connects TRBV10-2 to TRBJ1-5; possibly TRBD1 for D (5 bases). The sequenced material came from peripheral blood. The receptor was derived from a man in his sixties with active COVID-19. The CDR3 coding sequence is TGCGCCAGCAGCCCGACAGATAGCAATCAGCCCCAGCATTTT. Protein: CASSPTDSNQPQHF.